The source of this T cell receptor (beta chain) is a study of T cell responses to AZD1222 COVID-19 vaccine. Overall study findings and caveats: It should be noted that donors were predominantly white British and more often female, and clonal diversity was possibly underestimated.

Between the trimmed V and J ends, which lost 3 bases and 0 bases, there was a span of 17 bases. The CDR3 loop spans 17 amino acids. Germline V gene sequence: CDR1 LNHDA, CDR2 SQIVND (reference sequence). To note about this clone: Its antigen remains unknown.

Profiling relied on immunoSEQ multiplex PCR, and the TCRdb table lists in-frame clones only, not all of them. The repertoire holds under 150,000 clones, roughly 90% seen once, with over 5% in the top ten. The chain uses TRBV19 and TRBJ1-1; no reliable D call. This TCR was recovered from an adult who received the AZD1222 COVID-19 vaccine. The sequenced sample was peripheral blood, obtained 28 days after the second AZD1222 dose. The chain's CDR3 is CASSMSVKNTLNTEAFF. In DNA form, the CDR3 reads TGTGCCAGTAGTATGTCTGTGAAGAATACTTTGAACACTGAAGCTTTCTTT.